Presented here are 14 T cell receptor beta chains from one specimen sequenced in a study of a mutant IDH1 vaccine in newly diagnosed glioma. Produced via immunoSEQ multiplex PCR; TCRdb's table is partial and in-frame only. The repertoire holds approximately 52,000 clones, with 60% to 85% as singletons. Sample time point: baseline, week 1 (first vaccination visit). Stated treatment: pre-vaccination baseline after standard-of-care therapy. The starting material was PBMCs, obtained from a glioma patient treated with radiotherapy, temozolomide or both. The receptors originated from a woman between 35 and 50 years old with glioma.

By sample fraction, this clone is medium-sized. The rearrangement joins TRBV15 to TRBJ1-1, with 10 bases identical to TRBD1. The CDR3 has 13 amino acids. V was clipped by 5 bases and J by 7 bases; unmatched bases: 4. Germline values: CDR1 LNHNV, CDR2 YYDKDF (reference sequence). Here the CDR3 DNA reads TGTGCCACCAGCCGAGGACAGGGGGGTGAAGCTTTCTTT. Encoded protein: CATSRGQGGEAFF. The whole variable domain, filled in from reference TRBV15 and TRBJ1-1, reads DAMVIQNPRYQVTQFGKPVTLSCSQTLNHNVMYWYQQKSSQAPKLLFHYYDKDFNNEADTPDNFQSRRPNTSFCFLDIRSPGLGDTAMYLCATSRGQGGEAFFGQGTRLTVV.

The chain couples TRBV6-1 to TRBJ2-6; 10 bases fit TRBD1. Germline loops: CDR1 MNHNS, CDR2 SASEGT. CDR3 size: 16 residues. The V gene end was trimmed by 4 bases and the J gene end by 0 bases; junction bases not matched to a gene: 0. CDR3 bases: TGTGCCAGCAGTGGGACAGGGGGCTCTGGGGCCAACGTCCTGACTTTC. It translates to CASSGTGGSGANVLTF.

V and J are TRBV5-5 and TRBJ2-7; D call uncertain. Deletions cut 0 bases from V and 4 bases from J, with 11 bases between. CDR1 and CDR2 from the germline V gene are SGHKS and YYEKEE (reference sequence). This CDR3 is 14 amino acids long. CDR3 DNA sequence: TGTGCCAGCAGCTTGGGCCAGCTTTCTTACGAGCAGTACTTC. Residues: CASSLGQLSYEQYF.

V usage is TRBV2 and J usage is TRBJ1-2; unclear D gene. V dropped 4 bases and J dropped 0 bases, with 6 bases sitting between them. This CDR3 contains 13 residues. Germline lookup yields CDR1 SNHLY and CDR2 FYNNEI. The CDR3 DNA reads as TGTGCCAGCAGTGCATCCGCTAACTATGGCTACACCTTC. It translates to CASSASANYGYTF.

The chain carries TRBV11-2 and TRBJ2-3, with a possible D match to TRBD1 (6 bases). V was trimmed by 1 base and J by 3 bases, leaving 14 bases between them. This CDR3 contains 16 residues. Germline V CDR1 and CDR2: SGHAT, FQNNGV. CDR3 nucleotides: TGTGCCAGCAGCTTAGGGGCTAACAGGGAAACAGATACGCAGTATTTT. Translated, it gives CASSLGANRETDTQYF. Supplemented by reference TRBV11-2 and TRBJ2-3, the full variable domain reads EAGVAQSPRYKIIEKRQSVAFWCNPISGHATLYWYQQILGQGPKLLIQFQNNGVVDDSQLPKDRFSAERLKGVDSTLKIQPAKLEDSAVYLCASSLGANRETDTQYFGPGTRLTVL.

CDR3 amino acids: CAISEDGTSTDTQYF. In DNA form, the CDR3 reads TGTGCCATCAGTGAGGACGGTACTAGCACAGATACGCAGTATTTT. The gene calls are TRBV10-3 and TRBJ2-3, with no clear D. This CDR3 is built from 15 residues. Trimming stripped 2 bases from V and 0 bases from J, with 9 bases between. Germline V gene lookup returns CDR1 ENHRY and CDR2 SYGVKD.

This clone was counted between two and nine times. The V call is TRBV5-1, the J call TRBJ1-1, with no clear D. The germline V gene has CDR1 SGHRS and CDR2 YFSETQ. There are 14 residues in the CDR3. V shed 4 bases and J shed 7 bases, with 17 bases lying between them. The CDR3 region has the DNA TGCGCCAGCAGCCCCTGGCAGGTACGGAGTGAAGCTTTCTTT. As protein: CASSPWQVRSEAFF.

This chain links TRBV9 with TRBJ2-7, with D maybe TRBD2 (6 bases). Germline CDR1 and CDR2: SGDLS and YYNGEE. V lost 1 base and J 7 bases, leaving 9 bases between the germline ends. The CDR3 extends over 12 amino acids. The CDR3 DNA sequence: TGTGCCAGCAGCGTACCAGGGAGGGAGCAGTACTTC. Protein: CASSVPGREQYF.

The genes are TRBV6-1 and TRBJ1-1; 9 bases are shared with TRBD1. In germline, CDR1 is MNHNS, CDR2 SASEGT. CDR3 length: 15 amino acids. The V and J ends lost 3 bases and 1 base, in that order; junction bases with no gene match: 3. The CDR3 loop reads CASSEMGQGNTEAFF. Here the CDR3 DNA reads TGTGCCAGCAGTGAGATGGGACAGGGGAACACTGAAGCTTTCTTT.

The CDR3 region has the DNA TGTGCCAGCAAGACAGGACTATATGGCTACACCTTC. As protein: CASKTGLYGYTF. The chain employs TRBV19 and TRBJ1-2; tentatively, D is TRBD1 (6 bases). Germline CDR1 reads LNHDA; CDR2 reads SQIVND (reference sequence). The CDR3 totals 12 residues. The ends were cut back, 9 bases at V and 5 bases at J, with 13 bases in the middle.

This chain links TRBV6-1 with TRBJ1-1; D is uncertain. V was trimmed by 2 bases and J by 4 bases, leaving 17 bases between them. Germline V CDR1 and CDR2: MNHNS, SASEGT. CDR3 length: 16 residues. Here the CDR3 reads CASSESKTTVGTEAFF. In DNA form, the CDR3 reads TGTGCCAGCAGTGAATCAAAGACAACTGTCGGCACTGAAGCTTTCTTT.

V usage is TRBV30 and J usage is TRBJ2-5, with D perhaps matching TRBD2 (7 bases). CDR1 GTSNPN and CDR2 SVGIG come from the germline V gene (reference sequence). V lost 0 bases and J 6 bases, leaving 11 bases between the germline ends. CDR3 size: 13 residues. CDR3 coding DNA: TGTGCCTGGAGTGTGGGGGGGCCAAAGACCCAGTACTTC. Its translation: CAWSVGGPKTQYF.

This chain links TRBV10-1 with TRBJ1-6; possible D gene TRBD1, 5 bases. Germline CDR1 reads WNHNN; CDR2 reads SYGVQD (reference sequence). This CDR3 is built from 13 residues. Trimming removed 6 bases at V and 7 bases at J, with 10 bases between. The CDR3 spells CASSRDKNSPLHF. The CDR3 nucleotides read TGCGCCAGCAGCAGGGATAAGAATTCACCCCTCCACTTT.

This sequence joins TRBV12-5 and TRBJ1-6, with 8 bases matching TRBD1. This CDR3 has 16 residues. Per germline, CDR1 LGHNT and CDR2 FRNRAP. Germline trimming cut 5 bases from V and 8 bases from J; bases unmatched to any gene: 11. The CDR3 bases are TGTGCTAGTGGTAACCACCGGACAGGGCCGGATTCACCCCTCCACTTT. Its translation is CASGNHRTGPDSPLHF.